The clone carrying this T cell receptor (beta chain) showed up just a few times. Its antigen is still unknown. The sample belongs to a study of blood T cells in healthy people across ages. Study-wide results and caveats: Donor CMV status, an unknown factor, possibly confounded changes in expanded clonotypes.

PCR was performed a second time for about 7 to 11 cycles using a sample-barcoded 5' primer and a J-beta primer mix. Every cDNA molecule carried a tag from a template-switch adaptor bearing 12 random nucleotides. Every sample gave at least 2.5 million paired-end reads containing CDR3. TCRdb independently ran MiXCR on the 5' RACE reads; one entry per CDR3 protein. This table holds 700,000 or so distinct CDR3 sequences, about 20% found once. Extraction of total RNA produced a minimum of 5 micrograms from each sample. The germline gives CDR1 SGHRS, CDR2 YFSETQ. This CDR3 is built from 12 residues. The J gene is TRBJ2-5, the V gene TRBV5-1; D gene unclear. The assigned J gene may be wrong: the sequence end matches TRBJ2-1 better. Source material: blood. This TCR derives from a man aged 65-85 years in good health. CDR3 protein: CASSQIGDEQFF. The CDR3 bases are TGCGCCAGCAGCCAAATAGGCGATGAGCAGTTCTTC.